The 30 T cell receptor beta chains below were found in one sample sequenced in a study of blood T cell repertoires in COVID-19. TCRdb's copy holds only in-frame clones and misses some; the assay was immunoSEQ multiplex PCR. Among approximately 390,000 clones listed, approximately 90% were seen once. Material for sequencing was PBMCs or T cells enriched from blood (not recorded which). The receptors originated from a woman in her forties or fifties who had recovered from COVID-19.

This rearrangement joins TRBV12-2 to TRBJ1-2; no check of the table's D call, TRBD1, against the DNA was made. TRBV12-2 is assigned pseudogene status. This CDR3 has 13 amino acids. CDR3 nucleotides: TGTGCAAGTCGGTTACAGGGGGACTATGGCTACACCTTC. The encoded protein is CASRLQGDYGYTF.

The chain uses TRBV9 and TRBJ2-7; TRBD1 matches at 8 bases. CDR1 and CDR2 from the germline V gene are SGDLS and YYNGEE. This CDR3 has 14 amino acids. V dropped 5 bases and J dropped 2; count of bases not matched to a gene: 6. CDR3 protein: CASSEDRVTYEQYF. CDR3 nucleotide sequence: TGTGCCAGCAGTGAGGACAGGGTTACCTACGAGCAGTACTTC.

The chain joins TRBV3-1 (or the pseudogene TRBV3-2) to TRBJ1-1; the D gene is possibly TRBD1 (5 bases). With 1 base removed from V and 3 bases from J, the gap between germline ends came to 9 bases. Germline V gene lookup returns CDR1 LGHDT and CDR2 YNNKEL (reference sequence). The CDR3 consists of 14 residues. The CDR3 protein is CASSQGSRDTEAFF. The DNA of the CDR3 is TGTGCCAGCAGCCAAGGGTCCAGGGACACTGAAGCTTTCTTT.

This clone came up a few times. The J gene is TRBJ1-2, the V gene TRBV7-2; 7 bases map to TRBD1. V shed 4 bases and J 8 bases; nucleotides not matched to a gene: 10. Germline values: CDR1 SGHTA, CDR2 FQGNSA. This CDR3 spans 14 amino acids. The CDR3 DNA sequence: TGTGCCAGCAGCTCTCAGACAGGGATAGACGGCTACACCTTC. This translates into CASSSQTGIDGYTF.

The chain links TRBV2 to TRBJ1-4; TRBD1 might be the D (5 bases). V was shortened by 1 base and J by 13 bases, with 16 bases between the two germline ends. This CDR3 contains 14 residues. The germline V gene has CDR1 SNHLY and CDR2 FYNNEI. This CDR3 reads CASSEGRAGYTLFF. The CDR3 bases are TGTGCCAGCAGTGAAGGGAGGGCAGGGTATACACTGTTTTTT.

The chain couples TRBV6-1 to TRBJ1-6; a weak D match, TRBD1 (5 bases). The germline V and J ends were trimmed by 3 bases and 7 bases, with 10 bases remaining between them. Looked up from germline, CDR1 is MNHNS and CDR2 is SASEGT. CDR3 length: 14 amino acids. The CDR3 region is CASSDRERNSPLHF. The CDR3 nucleotides are TGTGCCAGCAGTGACAGGGAAAGAAATTCACCCCTCCACTTT.

The chain recombines TRBV28 with TRBJ2-3, with TRBD2 matching over 11 bases. The CDR3 totals 16 residues. Germline V gives CDR1 MDHEN, CDR2 SYDVKM. The junction had 7 bases not matched to a gene; V was cut back by 4 bases and J by 4 bases. DNA of the CDR3: TGTGCCAGCAGTTCCCCGGCTAGCGGGGGGCCAGATACGCAGTATTTT. Amino acid sequence: CASSSPASGGPDTQYF.

J is TRBJ1-2 and V is TRBV7-9; D gene uncertain. The germline V and J ends were trimmed by 1 base and 4 bases, with 7 bases remaining between them. This CDR3 is built from 13 residues. Germline CDR1 is SEHNR and CDR2 is FQNEAQ (reference sequence). The CDR3 is CASSLDSFYGYTF. CDR3 DNA sequence: TGTGCCAGCAGCTTAGACAGCTTCTATGGCTACACCTTC.

V and J are TRBV4-1 and TRBJ2-2; D is perhaps TRBD1 (6 bases). Germline V gene data show CDR1 as MGHRA and CDR2 as YSYEKL. V was pared by 3 bases and J by 3 bases, with 14 bases between. This CDR3 has 16 residues. CDR3 bases: TGCGCCAGCAGCCACCGGACAGCGCGAGACACCGGGGAGCTGTTTTTT. It encodes CASSHRTARDTGELFF.

The CDR3 protein is CASSQDLTGGGYTF. CDR3 DNA sequence: TGCGCCAGCAGCCAAGATCTAACAGGGGGGGGCTACACCTTC. The chain joins TRBV4-3 to TRBJ1-2; 8 positions match TRBD1. Trimming removed 0 bases from V and 8 bases from J; junction bases left unmatched: 5. The germline gives CDR1 LGHNA, CDR2 YSLEER. The CDR3 length is 14 residues.

The chain joins TRBV5-1 to TRBJ1-2, with 7 bases that match TRBD1. The CDR3 contains 15 residues. Germline V gene data show CDR1 as SGHRS and CDR2 as YFSETQ. Losses at the gene ends were 5 bases for V and 4 bases for J; bases not matched to a gene: 11. In DNA form, the CDR3 reads TGCGCCAGCAGATTGAACAGGGGTCTCGGCTATGGCTACACCTTC. Translation gives CASRLNRGLGYGYTF.

The chain links TRBV29-1 to TRBJ1-1; 7 bases fit TRBD1. Germline V gives CDR1 SQVTM, CDR2 ANQGSEA. The length of the CDR3 is 12 residues. With 7 bases clipped from V and 1 base from J, the junction kept 3 bases outside the gene matches. CDR3 loop: CSGGQPNTEAFF. The CDR3 DNA sequence: TGCAGCGGGGGACAGCCGAACACTGAAGCTTTCTTT.

The J gene is TRBJ1-1, the V gene TRBV19; 7 bases are shared with TRBD1. This CDR3 has 17 residues. Per germline, CDR1 LNHDA and CDR2 SQIVND (reference sequence). The V gene end was trimmed by 0 bases and the J gene end by 6 bases; junction bases not matched to a gene: 13. The DNA of the CDR3 is TGTGCCAGTAGTATAGAGCAAGGAAACAGGGGTCGCGCTGAAGCTTTCTTT. It is translated as CASSIEQGNRGRAEAFF.

The chain has TRBV20-1 and TRBJ1-4, with D tentatively TRBD1 (6 bases). The germline gives CDR1 DFQATT, CDR2 SNEGSKA (reference sequence). Trimming pared 3 bases from V and 8 bases from J, leaving 10 bases between. The CDR3 extends over 12 amino acids. The CDR3 loop reads CSASRQGEKLFF. The CDR3 DNA is TGCAGTGCTAGTAGGCAGGGGGAAAAACTGTTTTTT.

This clone came up once. The rearrangement joins TRBV30 to TRBJ1-5, with D uncertain. Germline V gives CDR1 GTSNPN, CDR2 SVGIG (reference sequence). V shed 3 bases and J shed 0 bases, with 15 bases lying between them. CDR3 length equals 16 residues. Here the CDR3 reads CAWSARGRNSNQPQHF. The CDR3 DNA reads TGTGCCTGGAGCGCACGAGGGAGAAATAGCAATCAGCCCCAGCATTTT. Full variable domain (rest looked up from reference TRBV30 and TRBJ1-5): SQTIHQWPATLVQPVGSPLSLECTVEGTSNPNLYWYRQAAGRGLQLLFYSVGIGQISSEVPQNLSASRPQDRQFILSSKKLLLSDSGFYLCAWSARGRNSNQPQHFGDGTRLSIL.

This CDR3 reads CASSQGQGPTNEKLFF. The CDR3 DNA sequence: TGCGCCAGCAGCCAAGGACAGGGCCCCACTAATGAAAAACTGTTTTTT. The rearrangement uses TRBV4-1 and TRBJ1-4; 7 bases match TRBD1. The CDR3 is 16 residues long. J was trimmed by 2 bases and V by 1 base; bases with no gene match: 4. The germline V gene encodes CDR1 MGHRA and CDR2 YSYEKL.

This chain joins TRBV28 and TRBJ1-2; perhaps TRBD1 as D (5 bases). This CDR3 spans 11 amino acids. Germline CDR1 reads MDHEN; CDR2 reads SYDVKM. Trimming took 10 bases from V and 8 from J, leaving 14 bases between them. The CDR3 sequence: CAIGTLEGYTF. The CDR3 DNA sequence: TGTGCCATCGGGACTCTTGAGGGCTACACCTTC.

The chain joins TRBV19 to TRBJ1-2, with unresolved D. Germline lookup yields CDR1 LNHDA and CDR2 SQIVND (reference sequence). Trimming removed 7 bases from V and 8 bases from J, with 20 bases in between. This CDR3 spans 14 amino acids. CDR3 sequence: CASTDLSGLDGYTF. The CDR3, as DNA: TGTGCCAGTACCGACCTATCGGGATTGGACGGCTACACCTTC.

The chain is built from TRBV5-5 and TRBJ2-5; 7 bases match TRBD2. This CDR3 has 16 residues. Germline CDR1 is SGHKS and CDR2 is YYEKEE (reference sequence). V shed 4 bases and J 2 bases; nucleotides not matched to a gene: 11. CDR3 sequence (DNA): TGTGCCAGCAGCGAATCAAGCGGGGTGTATCAAGAGACCCAGTACTTC. Residues: CASSESSGVYQETQYF.

The chain has TRBV7-9 and TRBJ2-7; 8 nucleotides line up with TRBD1. Germline V gives CDR1 SEHNR, CDR2 FQNEAQ (reference sequence). The J segment lost 4 bases and the V segment lost 5 bases, leaving 4 bases of the junction unmatched. This CDR3 contains 13 residues. The CDR3 sequence: CASSRGQGYEQYF. The CDR3 DNA follows: TGTGCCAGCAGCCGTGGACAGGGTTACGAGCAGTACTTC.

The chain employs TRBV4-3 and TRBJ1-4; possible D gene TRBD1, 5 bases. V dropped 0 bases and J dropped 7 bases, with 6 bases sitting between them. CDR1 and CDR2 (germline): LGHNA, YSLEER. The CDR3 spans 13 residues. The CDR3 spells CASSQETGEKLFF. CDR3 in DNA: TGCGCCAGCAGCCAAGAAACAGGTGAAAAACTGTTTTTT.

In nucleotides, the CDR3 is TGTGCCAGCAGGATACAAGGGGTAGTACGCTACACCTTC. Its protein is CASRIQGVVRYTF. The rearrangement uses TRBV2 and TRBJ1-2; TRBD1 might be the D (5 bases). V lost 6 bases, J lost 9 bases, and 17 bases lay in between. The CDR3 totals 13 residues. Germline V lookup: CDR1 SNHLY, CDR2 FYNNEI.

The chain carries TRBV4-3 and TRBJ1-2; 8 bases are a match to TRBD1. Germline CDR1 is LGHNA and CDR2 is YSLEER. CDR3 size: 12 residues. Germline trimming cut 4 bases from V and 9 bases from J; bases unmatched to any gene: 4. The CDR3 coding sequence is TGCGCCAGCAGCCCCGGACAGGGCTGCTACACCTTC. It is translated as CASSPGQGCYTF.

In its sample, this clone was seen a few times. This rearrangement joins TRBV11-2 to TRBJ1-2, with D perhaps TRBD1 (5 bases). Germline assignment: CDR1 SGHAT and CDR2 FQNNGV. The CDR3 is made up of 15 amino acids. Trimming cost V 3 bases and J 4 bases, with 15 bases left between them. This CDR3 reads CASSFGGARSYGYTF. The CDR3 DNA sequence: TGTGCCAGCAGCTTCGGCGGGGCCAGGAGCTATGGCTACACCTTC.

This rearrangement joins TRBV7-3 to TRBJ1-2; no definite D call. Per the germline V gene, CDR1 is SGHTA and CDR2 is FQGTGA. V lost 5 bases, J lost 0 bases, and 10 bases lay in between. This CDR3 is built from 14 residues. The CDR3 loop is CASSPAGANYGYTF. As DNA, the CDR3 is TGTGCCAGCAGCCCTGCGGGAGCTAACTATGGCTACACCTTC.

This chain links TRBV13 with TRBJ2-1; D is unclear. This CDR3 is 15 amino acids long. Germline CDR1 reads PRHDT; CDR2 reads FYEKMQ (reference sequence). Trimming shortened V by 0 bases and J by 1 base, and 7 bases separated the two germline ends. The CDR3 DNA sequence: TGTGCCAGCAGCTTAGGCGAGCAATCCTACAATGAGCAGTTCTTC. This codes for CASSLGEQSYNEQFF.

This chain joins TRBV19 and TRBJ2-1; D possibly corresponds to TRBD1 (5 bases). Per the germline V gene, CDR1 is LNHDA and CDR2 is SQIVND (reference sequence). The CDR3 spans 15 residues. Trimming cost V 4 bases and J 5 bases, with 15 bases left between them. Here the CDR3 DNA reads TGTGCCAGTAGTACAGGGTATGGCTTGGACAATGAGCAGTTCTTC. This sequence encodes CASSTGYGLDNEQFF. The full variable domain, completed using reference TRBV19 and TRBJ2-1, is DGGITQSPKYLFRKEGQNVTLSCEQNLNHDAMYWYRQDPGQGLRLIYYSQIVNDFQKGDIAEGYSVSREKKESFPLTVTSAQKNPTAFYLCASSTGYGLDNEQFFGPGTRLTVL.

At least ten counts were recorded for this clone. The rearrangement joins TRBV5-5 to TRBJ1-3; the match to TRBD1 covers 7 bases. The CDR3 length is 14 residues. Germline loops: CDR1 SGHKS, CDR2 YYEKEE (reference sequence). The V gene end was trimmed by 6 bases and the J gene end by 4 bases; junction bases not matched to a gene: 7. The DNA of the CDR3 is TGTGCCAGCACCTCGCCGGGACAGGGAAACACCATATATTTT. Protein: CASTSPGQGNTIYF. The variable domain in full, with the rest retrieved from reference TRBV5-5 and TRBJ1-3, is DAGVTQSPTHLIKTRGQQVTLRCSPISGHKSVSWYQQVLGQGPQFIFQYYEKEERGRGNFPDRFSARQFPNYSSELNVNALLLGDSALYLCASTSPGQGNTIYFGEGSWLTVV.

The chain uses TRBV3-1 (or the pseudogene TRBV3-2) and TRBJ2-1; 11 bases match TRBD2. CDR1 and CDR2 from the germline V gene are LGHDT and YNNKEL (reference sequence). After removal of 4 bases from V and 8 bases from J, the junction contained 10 bases not matched to a gene. The CDR3 totals 16 residues. The CDR3 region has the DNA TGTGCCAGCAGCCGGGATAGCGGGGGGGCCCTCCATGAGCAGTTCTTC. Amino acid sequence: CASSRDSGGALHEQFF.

The rearrangement joins TRBV5-6 to TRBJ2-7; TRBD1 aligns across 7 bases. The CDR3 length is 15 residues. The V gene end was trimmed by 4 bases and the J gene end by 3 bases; junction bases not matched to a gene: 10. Germline loops: CDR1 SGHDT, CDR2 YYEEEE. CDR3 nucleotides: TGTGCCAGCAGCGGGACCTGGGACAGACTCTACGAGCAGTACTTC. It yields the protein CASSGTWDRLYEQYF.